A selection of T cell receptor beta chains follows, all from one sample in a study of blood T cells in healthy people across ages. Using its own MiXCR run on the 5' RACE reads, TCRdb lists one record per CDR3 protein. The sample lists 1.4 million or so distinct CDR3 sequences; around 40% were seen once. Sequenced: blood. Receptor source: a woman younger than 35 in good health. CDR3s include the opening cysteine and the closing phenylalanine or tryptophan. The D gene is left open where the match is weak. Not every row has a clone size; where given, it reads once, few, many or a size class.

clone size: few; J gene: TRBJ1-1; D gene: TRBD1; V gene: TRBV6-1; CDR3 DNA: TGTGCCAGCAGTGTAGACAGGGCGGGGAACACTGAAGCTTTCTTT; CDR3 protein: CASSVDRAGNTEAFF
clone size: -; J gene: TRBJ2-7; D gene: -; V gene: TRBV7-2; CDR3 DNA: TGTGCCAGCAGCCGGGACTCAACTCCTTACGAGCAGTACTTC; CDR3 protein: CASSRDSTPYEQYF
clone size: -; J gene: TRBJ2-7; D gene: TRBD1; V gene: TRBV5-5; CDR3 DNA: TGTGCCAGCAGCTTGTACGGGACAGGGCTCTGCGAGCAGTACTTC; CDR3 protein: CASSLYGTGLCEQYF
clone size: few; J gene: TRBJ2-5; D gene: TRBD1; V gene: TRBV20-1; CDR3 DNA: TGCAGTGCTAGAGACCCGGGACAGAAAGAGACCCAGTACTTC; CDR3 protein: CSARDPGQKETQYF
clone size: few; J gene: TRBJ2-5; D gene: -; V gene: TRBV29-1; CDR3 DNA: TGCAGCGTTGCCAAGTTGTCAGGAGTAGCAGAGACCCAGTACTTC; CDR3 protein: CSVAKLSGVAETQYF
clone size: -; J gene: TRBJ1-5; D gene: TRBD1; V gene: TRBV10-3; CDR3 DNA: TGTGCCATCAGTGAGTCGGGGACAGGGTGGCAGCCCCAGCATTTT; CDR3 protein: CAISESGTGWQPQHF
clone size: -; J gene: TRBJ1-5; D gene: -; V gene: TRBV4-2; CDR3 DNA: TGTGCCAGCAGCCTCACGCTAGGAGTGTATCAGCCCCAGCATTTT; CDR3 protein: CASSLTLGVYQPQHF
clone size: few; J gene: TRBJ1-1; D gene: -; V gene: TRBV20-1; CDR3 DNA: TGCAGTGCGCCCCCGACGAACACTGAAGCTTTCTTT; CDR3 protein: CSAPPTNTEAFF
clone size: -; J gene: TRBJ1-1; D gene: TRBD1; V gene: TRBV6-1; CDR3 DNA: TGTGCCAGCAGTGAGTACAGGGGGGCTGAAGCTTTCTTT; CDR3 protein: CASSEYRGAEAFF
clone size: -; J gene: TRBJ2-1; D gene: TRBD1; V gene: TRBV6-4; CDR3 DNA: TGTGCCAGCAGTGACGGGACAGATTACAATGAGCAGTTCTTC; CDR3 protein: CASSDGTDYNEQFF
clone size: -; J gene: TRBJ1-1; D gene: -; V gene: TRBV29-1; CDR3 DNA: TGCAGCGTCAAGGGAACAGGGGAAGCTTTCTTT; CDR3 protein: CSVKGTGEAFF